These 8 T cell receptor beta chains originate from one sample sequenced in a study of CD8+CD57+ T cells in acquired aplastic anemia. Patients included in sequencing had previously demonstrated CD8+CD57+ cell expansion by flow cytometry. Researchers used genomic DNA as the template to profile TCR beta VDJ and CDR3. TCRdb reanalysed the reads using MiXCR and keeps one entry per CDR3 protein. The sample includes 180,000 or so distinct CDR3 sequences, nearly 65% seen only once; the top ten take more than 40%. Input material: sorted CD4+, CD8+, or CD8+CD57+ T cells (not recorded which) from PBMCs. These receptors came from a human donor with aplastic anemia.

J is TRBJ2-1 and V is TRBV19, with D perhaps matching TRBD1 (6 bases). CDR1 and CDR2 (germline): LNHDA, SQIVND (reference sequence). This CDR3 has 13 residues. Deletions cut 9 bases from V and 2 bases from J, with 11 bases between. The CDR3 region has the DNA TGTGCCAGCTTCGACAGGCCCTACAATGAGCAGTTCTTC. It codes for CASFDRPYNEQFF.

The chain uses TRBV7-9 and TRBJ2-3; TRBD1 might be the D (6 bases). The V and J ends lost 6 bases and 0 bases respectively, with 13 bases between them. This CDR3 contains 15 residues. Germline V gives CDR1 SEHNR, CDR2 FQNEAQ (reference sequence). Written as DNA, the CDR3 is TGTGCCAGCAGTGTGGACAGCACTAGCACAGATACGCAGTATTTT. Its protein is CASSVDSTSTDTQYF.

The V gene is TRBV10-3, the J gene TRBJ2-2; D gene ambiguous. The V and J ends lost 0 bases and 6 bases respectively, with 8 bases between them. The V gene's germline CDR1 is ENHRY and CDR2 SYGVKD. The CDR3 is 14 amino acids. The CDR3 nucleotides are TGTGCCATCAGTGAGTCGAAGGACGCCGGGGAGCTGTTTTTT. This encodes CAISESKDAGELFF.

The chain combines TRBV7-9 with TRBJ2-3; the match to TRBD2 covers 12 bases. Trimming cost V 5 bases and J 5 bases; bases outside gene matches: 17. This CDR3 is 19 amino acids long. Germline V gene lookup returns CDR1 SEHNR and CDR2 FQNEAQ (reference sequence). The CDR3: CASSETLAGGPSPLDTQYF. The CDR3 nucleotides are TGTGCCAGCAGCGAAACTCTAGCGGGAGGGCCTTCACCGTTAGATACGCAGTATTTT.

In regard to this clonotype: Sequence at one end of the junction differs from germline and may be a read error. This chain uses TRBV29-1 with TRBJ1-2; possible D gene TRBD1, 5 bases. The CDR3 contains 11 residues. CDR1 is SQVTM, CDR2 ANQGSEA, per germline. This CDR3 is CSVERQGGYIF. CDR3 nucleotide sequence: TGCAGCGTTGAAAGGCAGGGAGGCTACATCTTC.

As concerns this clonotype: The junction shows a germline mismatch at one end, possibly a read error. The chain recombines TRBV14 with TRBJ1-6, with 7 bases matching TRBD1. This CDR3 is built from 13 residues. The germline V gene encodes CDR1 SGHDN and CDR2 FVKESK. The CDR3 DNA follows: TGTGCCAGCAGCGGACAGGAGGTTTCACACCTCCACTTC. The encoded protein is CASSGQEVSHLHF. The complete variable domain, with remaining parts taken from reference TRBV14 and TRBJ1-6, reads EAGVTQFPSHSVIEKGQTVTLRCDPISGHDNLYWYRRVMGKEIKFLLHFVKESKQDESGMPNNRFLAERTGGTYSTLKVQPAELEDSGVYFCASSGQEVSHLHFGNGTRLTVT.

This clonotype was counted ten times or more. CDR3 sequence (DNA): TGCAGTGCTAGAGTTGGCGACGCTTTCTTT. Protein sequence: CSARVGDAFF. The chain combines TRBV20-1 with TRBJ1-1; D is undetermined. Per the germline V gene, CDR1 is DFQATT and CDR2 is SNEGSKA (reference sequence). CDR3 size: 10 residues. V shed 1 base and J shed 11 bases, with 8 bases lying between them.

The chain employs TRBV9 and TRBJ2-2, with TRBD2 matching over 8 bases. The germline V gene has CDR1 SGDLS and CDR2 YYNGEE. Trimming cost V 4 bases and J 7 bases; bases outside gene matches: 9. The CDR3 runs to 15 residues. The CDR3, as DNA: TGTGCCAGCAGCCCCCGTCCGGGGGGGAACGGGGAGCTGTTTTTT. Its translation: CASSPRPGGNGELFF.